A selection of T cell receptor beta chains follows, all from one sample in a study of T cell repertoires in cytomegalovirus infection. TCRdb re-analysed the reads in MiXCR, keeping a single row per CDR3 protein. The repertoire consists of about 490,000 distinct CDR3 sequences, with more than 15% occurring once and the leading ten covering roughly a quarter. Sequencing was performed on CD8+ T cells from PBMCs. The receptors were gathered from a human donor in good health (CMV status not recorded). Some clones in this sample may be carry-over from other donors' samples. Both conserved end residues are part of each CDR3. A D gene is named only where the DNA matches it firmly. Clone size is not always given. Where it is, it says once, few, many or a class for expanded clones.

J gene	V gene	D gene	clone size	CDR3 DNA	CDR3 protein
TRBJ2-3	TRBV4-1	.	many	TGCGCCAGCAGCCAAGTCGAGGGGCAAACAGATACGCAGTATTTT	CASSQVEGQTDTQYF
TRBJ2-1	TRBV12-3/TRBV12-4	.	many	TGTGCCAGCAGTTTAGCCGGGGGACCACTCTACAATGAGCAGTTCTTC	CASSLAGGPLYNEQFF
TRBJ2-1	TRBV6-1	.	few	TGTGCCAGCATCCAGTACTACAATGAGCAGTTCTTC	CASIQYYNEQFF
TRBJ1-5	TRBV29-1	.	.	TGCAGCGCCGGGGAGGAAGGCAATCAGCCCCAGCATTTT	CSAGEEGNQPQHF
TRBJ1-2	TRBV6-5	.	.	TGTGCCAGCAGTTACGCTGTCAGTAACTATGGCTACACCTTC	CASSYAVSNYGYTF
TRBJ2-7	TRBV9	.	few	TGTGCCAGCAGCGTAAATCCAGCTTTTGCCTACGAGCAGTACTTC	CASSVNPAFAYEQYF
TRBJ2-3	TRBV9	.	few	TGTGCCAGCAGCGTCGAGGCACGGGAGCAATATACGCAGTATTTT	CASSVEAREQYTQYF
TRBJ1-6	TRBV10-3	.	many	TGTGCCATCAGTGAATCGACGGACTATTCACCCCTCCACTTT	CAISESTDYSPLHF
TRBJ1-5	TRBV28	.	many	TGTGCCAGCAGCTTAGGGACGGGGTACAGCAATCAGCCCCAGCATTTT	CASSLGTGYSNQPQHF
TRBJ2-2	TRBV2	.	.	TGTGCCAGGGATAATCTCCCAAGGGGAAATAGCACCGAGGAGCTGTTTTTT	CARDNLPRGNSTEELFF
TRBJ1-1	TRBV6-5	TRBD1	.	TGTGCCAGCAGACCCGACAGGGAGGGGAAAGGGACTGAAGCTTTCTTT	CASRPDREGKGTEAFF
TRBJ2-3	TRBV7-3	TRBD2	.	TGTGCCAGCAGCTTAGGGGGGGTAAGCACAGATACGAAGTATTTT	CASSLGGVSTDTKYF
TRBJ2-2	TRBV7-3	TRBD1	many	TGTGCCAGCAGCTTAACGAGGGGACAGGGAAACACCGGGGAGCTGTTTTTT	CASSLTRGQGNTGELFF